What follows is one T cell receptor beta chain and its context. What it binds is not known. Repertoires were generated with immunoSEQ multiplex PCR, while TCRdb's copy carries only in-frame clones and drops some. The data show roughly 54,000 clones, with around 89% seen just once and roughly 1.3% held by the top ten. This sample is drawn from a study of OX40 agonist ivuxolimab in advanced cancers. Study outcomes and limitations: No antigen was identified for the clonally expanded peripheral T cells.

The CDR3 runs to 15 residues. The germline gives CDR1 MDHEN, CDR2 SYDVKM. V lost 6 bases, J lost 2 bases, and 9 bases stayed unmatched. The source material was CD4+ or CD8+ T cells sorted from blood, sampled in a trial of the OX40 agonist ivuxolimab. This TCR came from an adult with an advanced solid tumor such as melanoma, head and neck, liver or kidney cancer. The gene calls are TRBV28 and TRBJ2-5; 7 bases line up with TRBD2. CDR3 coding DNA: TGTGCCAGCAGACTCCCAAGGGGAGGGCAAGAGACCCAGTACTTC. It is translated as CASRLPRGGQETQYF.